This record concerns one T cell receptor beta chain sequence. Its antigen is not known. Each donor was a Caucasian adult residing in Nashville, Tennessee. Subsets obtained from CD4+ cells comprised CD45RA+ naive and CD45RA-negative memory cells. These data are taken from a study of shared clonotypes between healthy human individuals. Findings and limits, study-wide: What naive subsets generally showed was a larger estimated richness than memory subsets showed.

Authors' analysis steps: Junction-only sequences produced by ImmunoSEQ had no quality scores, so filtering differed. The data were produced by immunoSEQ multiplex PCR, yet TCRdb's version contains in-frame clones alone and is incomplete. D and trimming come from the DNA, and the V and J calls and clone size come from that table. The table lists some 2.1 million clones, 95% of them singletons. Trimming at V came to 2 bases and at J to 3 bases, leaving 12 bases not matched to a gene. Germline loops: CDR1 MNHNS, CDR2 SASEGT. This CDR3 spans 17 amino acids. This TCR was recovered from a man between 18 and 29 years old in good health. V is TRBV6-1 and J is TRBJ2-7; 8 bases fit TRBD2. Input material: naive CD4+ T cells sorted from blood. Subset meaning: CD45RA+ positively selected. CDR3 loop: CASSERLAGKPLYEQYF. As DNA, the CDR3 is TGTGCCAGCAGTGAACGGCTAGCGGGCAAACCTCTCTACGAGCAGTACTTC.